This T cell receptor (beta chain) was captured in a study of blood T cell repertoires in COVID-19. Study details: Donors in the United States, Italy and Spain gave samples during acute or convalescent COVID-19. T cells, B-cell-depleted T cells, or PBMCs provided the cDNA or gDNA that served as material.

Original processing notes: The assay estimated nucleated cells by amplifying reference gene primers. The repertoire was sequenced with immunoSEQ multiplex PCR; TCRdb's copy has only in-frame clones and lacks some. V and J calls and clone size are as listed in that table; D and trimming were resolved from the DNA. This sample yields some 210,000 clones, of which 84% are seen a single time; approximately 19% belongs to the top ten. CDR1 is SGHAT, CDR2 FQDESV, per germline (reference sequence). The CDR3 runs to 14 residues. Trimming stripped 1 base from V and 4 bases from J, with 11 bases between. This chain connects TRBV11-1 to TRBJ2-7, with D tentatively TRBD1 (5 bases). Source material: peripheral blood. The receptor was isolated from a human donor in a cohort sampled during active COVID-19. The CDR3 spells CASSLGQSVYEQYF. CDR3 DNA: TGTGCCAGCAGCTTAGGACAGTCCGTTTACGAGCAGTACTTC.